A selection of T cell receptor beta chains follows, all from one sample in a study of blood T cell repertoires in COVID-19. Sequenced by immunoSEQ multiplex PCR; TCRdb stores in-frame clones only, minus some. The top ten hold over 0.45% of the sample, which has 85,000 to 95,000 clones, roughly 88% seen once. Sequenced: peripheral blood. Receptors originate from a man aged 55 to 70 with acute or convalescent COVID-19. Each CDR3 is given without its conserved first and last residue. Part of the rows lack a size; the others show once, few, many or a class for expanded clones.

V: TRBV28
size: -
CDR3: ASRDRGGNYSNQPQH

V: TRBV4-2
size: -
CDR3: ASSLTPLTSGRGNYEQY

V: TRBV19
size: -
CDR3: ASSMYREGTEAF

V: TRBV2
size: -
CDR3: ASREDRGGTEAF

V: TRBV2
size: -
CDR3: ASSRLSSGSTDTQY

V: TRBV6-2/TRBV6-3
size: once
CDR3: ASSYLRGWDNEQF

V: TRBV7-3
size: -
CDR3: ASSPRGAGYGYT

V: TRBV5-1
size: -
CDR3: ASSSQGDTEAF

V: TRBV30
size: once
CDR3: AWSVTQRGREQY

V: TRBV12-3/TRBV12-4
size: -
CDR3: ASSKGLRTEAF

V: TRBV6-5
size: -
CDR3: ASSLQGLPDQPQH

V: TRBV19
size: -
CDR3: ASSRAVSSYNEQF

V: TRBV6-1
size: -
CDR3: ASSESGRQETQY

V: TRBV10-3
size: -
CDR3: AIRENSAGDTQY

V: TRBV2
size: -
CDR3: ASSVDRTTNEKLF

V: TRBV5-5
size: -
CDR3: ASSGDRGSHYEQY

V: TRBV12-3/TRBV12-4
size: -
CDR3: ASSLGEYNEQF

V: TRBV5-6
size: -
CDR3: ASSIRDRGPDTQY

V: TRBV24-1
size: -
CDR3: ATSDSRDSSYEQY

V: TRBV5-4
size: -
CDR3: ASKLAGYETQY

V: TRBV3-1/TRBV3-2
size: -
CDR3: ASSTPIILAPGELF

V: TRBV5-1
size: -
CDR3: ASRAGYEQY

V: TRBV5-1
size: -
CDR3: ASSLGRGAETQY

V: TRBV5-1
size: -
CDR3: ASSSRDRVDSPLH

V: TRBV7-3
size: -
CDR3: ASSRSGGAADTQY

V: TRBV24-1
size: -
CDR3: ATSDLTEEQF

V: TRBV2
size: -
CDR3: ASSLRQANTEAF

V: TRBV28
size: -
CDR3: ASKSGVGGYT

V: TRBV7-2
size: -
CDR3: ASSLVAVADNKNIQY

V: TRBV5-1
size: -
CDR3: ASSLARGNTEAF

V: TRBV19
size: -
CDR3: ASRVAGSQGAGEQF

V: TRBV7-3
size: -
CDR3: ASSSLAGTQY

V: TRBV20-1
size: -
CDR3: SASKASGRQTQY

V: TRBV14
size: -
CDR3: ASSQRGITGELF

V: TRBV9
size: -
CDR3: ARRGGGGGRESDEQY

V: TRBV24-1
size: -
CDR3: ATRGTRTDTQY

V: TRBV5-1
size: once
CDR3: ASSPQGAGEHQAF

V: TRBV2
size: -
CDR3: ASKEGLTEAF

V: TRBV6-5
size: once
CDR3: ASSYSGGGFGYT

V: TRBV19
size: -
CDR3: ASSIFHGQGNSDEQY

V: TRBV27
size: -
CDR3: ARPPGGQPQH

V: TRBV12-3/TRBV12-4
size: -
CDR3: ASAAGFEAF

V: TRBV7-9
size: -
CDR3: ASSSKQVQETQY

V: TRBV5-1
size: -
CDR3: ASSGGDTGELF

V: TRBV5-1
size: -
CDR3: ASSLESGGDTQY